One sample yielded the 30 T cell receptor beta chains listed below, sequenced in a study of technical replicates of blood from a handful of donors. TCRdb keeps only in-frame clones here, not all; method: immunoSEQ multiplex PCR. The data hold 65,000 to 85,000 clones, with just over 95% observed a single time. The sample was T cells isolated from PBMCs. These receptors were collected from a human donor in good health.

The rearrangement uses TRBV7-8 and TRBJ1-2; D is unresolved. The CDR3 sequence is 12 residues long. The germline V gene has CDR1 SGHVS and CDR2 FQNEAQ. V dropped 5 bases and J dropped 5 bases, with 9 bases sitting between them. The CDR3 sequence is CASSPHGYGYTF. The CDR3 nucleotides read TGTGCCAGCAGCCCCCACGGTTATGGCTACACCTTC.

This chain uses TRBV28 with TRBJ2-5; unclear D gene. Between the trimmed V and J ends, which lost 6 bases and 2 bases, there was a span of 7 bases. The CDR3 sequence is 12 residues long. Germline V CDR1 and CDR2: MDHEN, SYDVKM. CDR3 residues: CASRGRQETQYF. CDR3 DNA: TGTGCCAGCAGGGGCAGACAAGAGACCCAGTACTTC. The full variable domain, completed using reference TRBV28 and TRBJ2-5, is DVKVTQSSRYLVKRTGEKVFLECVQDMDHENMFWYRQDPGLGLRLIYFSYDVKMKEKGDIPEGYSVSREKKERFSLILESASTNQTSMYLCASRGRQETQYFGPGTRLLVL.

This CDR3 is CASSEAPFGEQYF. The DNA of the CDR3 is TGTGCCAGCAGTGAAGCGCCGTTCGGCGAGCAGTACTTC. The V gene is TRBV2, the J gene TRBJ2-7; D uncertain. Germline-derived CDR1 and CDR2 are SNHLY and FYNNEI. V shed 0 bases and J shed 6 bases, with 9 bases lying between them. The CDR3 consists of 13 residues. The full variable domain, rest sourced from reference TRBV2 and TRBJ2-7, is EPEVTQTPSHQVTQMGQEVILRCVPISNHLYFYWYRQILGQKVEFLVSFYNNEISEKSEIFDDQFSVERPDGSNFTLKIRSTKLEDSAMYFCASSEAPFGEQYFGPGTRLTVT.

This chain joins TRBV30 and TRBJ2-3; TRBD1 aligns across 8 bases. Per the germline V gene, CDR1 is GTSNPN and CDR2 is SVGIG (reference sequence). The CDR3 runs to 13 residues. Trimming at V came to 7 bases and at J to 4 bases, leaving 7 bases not matched to a gene. CDR3 sequence reads: CALTGGPPDTQYF. As DNA, the CDR3 is TGTGCCTTAACAGGGGGTCCCCCAGATACGCAGTATTTT.

The chain carries TRBV6-1 and TRBJ2-5; weak D call: TRBD2 (6 bases). CDR1 and CDR2 from the germline V gene are MNHNS and SASEGT. CDR3 length: 12 residues. Trimming shortened V by 4 bases and J by 4 bases, and 7 bases separated the two germline ends. The CDR3 bases are TGTGCCAGCAGTGTGGGGGGAGAGACCCAGTACTTC. It is translated as CASSVGGETQYF.

The CDR3 sequence is CASNRGSTDTQYF. CDR3 sequence (DNA): TGTGCCAGCAACCGCGGGAGCACAGATACGCAGTATTTT. The rearrangement uses TRBV27 and TRBJ2-3; D is possibly TRBD2 (5 bases). The V gene's germline CDR1 is MNHEY and CDR2 SMNVEV (reference sequence). The germline V and J ends were trimmed by 7 bases and 0 bases, with 8 bases remaining between them. The CDR3 is 13 amino acids.

This clone has more than one count but fewer than ten. This chain joins TRBV27 and TRBJ1-6; tentative D call: TRBD1 (5 bases). This CDR3 is built from 16 residues. Per the germline V gene, CDR1 is MNHEY and CDR2 is SMNVEV (reference sequence). V gave up 0 bases and J gave up 9 bases, with 15 bases separating them. This CDR3 is CASSLSGRAKISPLHF. CDR3 nucleotides: TGTGCCAGCAGTTTATCGGGGCGTGCGAAGATTTCACCCCTCCACTTT.

The V and J genes are TRBV7-9 and TRBJ2-5; TRBD1 matches 9 bases. V dropped 4 bases and J dropped 4; count of bases not matched to a gene: 7. The length of the CDR3 is 15 residues. The germline V gene encodes CDR1 SEHNR and CDR2 FQNEAQ (reference sequence). The CDR3 sequence is CASSSKQGAGETQYF. The CDR3 region has the DNA TGTGCCAGCAGCTCTAAACAGGGGGCTGGAGAGACCCAGTACTTC.

The chain is built from TRBV28 and TRBJ1-3, with unresolved D. The CDR3 sequence is 14 residues long. Germline lookup yields CDR1 MDHEN and CDR2 SYDVKM. The V gene lost 5 bases and the J gene lost 2 bases, with 10 bases spanning the gap. The CDR3 sequence is CASSPRRAGNTIYF. Written as DNA, the CDR3 is TGTGCCAGCAGTCCCCGGCGGGCTGGAAACACCATATATTTT.

The J gene is TRBJ2-7, the V gene TRBV27; 9 bases align to TRBD2. This CDR3 has 17 residues. Germline V lookup: CDR1 MNHEY, CDR2 SMNVEV (reference sequence). V lost 0 bases, J lost 2 bases, and 8 bases stayed unmatched. CDR3 loop: CASSLSGLAGIPYEQYF. The CDR3 nucleotides read TGTGCCAGCAGTTTATCGGGTCTAGCGGGGATTCCCTACGAGCAGTACTTC.

The chain uses TRBV7-9 and TRBJ1-2, with 10 bases fitting TRBD1. This CDR3 has 16 residues. CDR1 is SEHNR and CDR2 is FQNEAQ in the germline V gene (reference sequence). V shed 6 bases, J shed 0 bases, and the junction held 7 bases outside the gene matches. The CDR3: CASRETGGQPNYGYTF. The CDR3 bases are TGTGCCAGCAGAGAGACAGGGGGCCAGCCTAACTATGGCTACACCTTC.

The rearrangement links TRBV7-9 to TRBJ2-7; D might be TRBD1 (6 bases). The CDR3 covers 15 residues. V lost 5 bases to trimming and J lost 3 bases, with 17 bases between them. CDR1 is SEHNR, CDR2 FQNEAQ, per germline (reference sequence). The CDR3 region has the DNA TGTGCCAGCAGCCCACAGGGTCCGGTTGACTACGAGCAGTACTTC. Amino acid sequence: CASSPQGPVDYEQYF.

The V call is TRBV4-1, the J call TRBJ1-2; 9 bases line up with TRBD1. After removal of 3 bases from V and 5 bases from J, the junction contained 7 bases not matched to a gene. This CDR3 comprises 15 residues. Germline CDR1 is MGHRA and CDR2 is YSYEKL. CDR3 in amino acids: CASSQVTGGAYGYTF. The CDR3 nucleotides read TGCGCCAGCAGCCAGGTAACAGGGGGCGCGTATGGCTACACCTTC.

The genes are TRBV5-1 and TRBJ2-7, with TRBD1 matching 7 bases. The CDR3 spans 16 residues. V gave up 2 bases and J gave up 0 bases; unmatched junction bases: 8. Looked up from germline, CDR1 is SGHRS and CDR2 is YFSETQ. CDR3 loop: CASSFEGQTSSYEQYF. In nucleotides, the CDR3 is TGCGCCAGCAGCTTCGAGGGACAGACATCCTCCTACGAGCAGTACTTC.

V usage is TRBV5-4 and J usage is TRBJ2-1; 7 positions agree with TRBD2. The CDR3 runs 16 residues. The germline CDR1 and CDR2 sequences are SGHNT and YYREEE (reference sequence). V dropped 0 bases and J dropped 1; count of bases not matched to a gene: 4. This chain's CDR3 is CASSLGGLRSYNEQFF. CDR3 DNA sequence: TGTGCCAGCAGCTTGGGGGGACTACGATCCTACAATGAGCAGTTCTTC. The variable domain in full, completed from reference TRBV5-4 and TRBJ2-1, reads ETGVTQSPTHLIKTRGQQVTLRCSSQSGHNTVSWYQQALGQGPQFIFQYYREEENGRGNFPPRFSGLQFPNYSSELNVNALELDDSALYLCASSLGGLRSYNEQFFGPGTRLTVL.

The chain uses TRBV18 and TRBJ1-1; 10 bases are a match to TRBD1. This CDR3 has 15 amino acids. V trimming: 4 bases; J trimming: 5 bases; junction bases outside the gene matches: 7. CDR1 and CDR2 (germline): KGHSH, LQKENI. For the CDR3, the DNA is TGTGCCAGCTCACAACCAGGGACAGGGGAGACTGAAGCTTTCTTT. Translation: CASSQPGTGETEAFF. Drawing the rest from reference TRBV18 and TRBJ1-1, the complete variable domain is NAGVMQNPRHLVRRRGQEARLRCSPMKGHSHVYWYRQLPEEGLKFMVYLQKENIIDESGMPKERFSAEFPKEGPSILRIQQVVRGDSAAYFCASSQPGTGETEAFFGQGTRLTVV.

The rearrangement uses TRBV19 and TRBJ2-7; 8 positions agree with TRBD1. Germline assignment: CDR1 LNHDA and CDR2 SQIVND (reference sequence). The CDR3 consists of 14 residues. V shed 4 bases and J 8 bases; nucleotides not matched to a gene: 10. This chain's CDR3 is CASSNPRQGPQQYF. CDR3 nucleotides: TGTGCCAGTAGTAATCCGCGACAGGGGCCACAGCAGTACTTC.

The V call is TRBV10-1, the J call TRBJ1-1, with a weak D call TRBD1 (5 bases). V was pared by 0 bases and J by 8 bases, with 13 bases between. From germline, CDR1 is WNHNN and CDR2 SYGVQD (reference sequence). The CDR3 is 14 residues long. The CDR3: CASSESSAGLEAFF. Here the CDR3 DNA reads TGCGCCAGCAGTGAGTCAAGCGCAGGGCTCGAAGCTTTCTTT.

The rearrangement links TRBV5-6 to TRBJ1-1; D call uncertain. V lost 0 bases and J lost 1, with 7 bases in between. This CDR3 spans 14 amino acids. Per germline, CDR1 SGHDT and CDR2 YYEEEE. DNA of the CDR3: TGTGCCAGCAGCTTGGCCCGGGGGAACACTGAAGCTTTCTTT. Translated, it gives CASSLARGNTEAFF.

This clone appeared once. The chain joins TRBV5-6 to TRBJ1-5, with no clear D. V lost 2 bases and J 0 bases, leaving 6 bases between the germline ends. From germline, CDR1 is SGHDT and CDR2 YYEEEE. The CDR3 has 14 amino acids. The CDR3 nucleotides are TGTGCCAGCAGCTTCGGTTATAGCAATCAGCCCCAGCATTTT. It encodes CASSFGYSNQPQHF.

The chain joins TRBV18 to TRBJ2-3, with D possibly being TRBD2 (5 bases). The germline gives CDR1 KGHSH, CDR2 LQKENI. CDR3 length equals 16 residues. V shed 0 bases and J shed 1 base, with 11 bases lying between them. The CDR3: CASSPPGGRRTDTQYF. The CDR3 coding sequence is TGTGCCAGCTCACCACCAGGCGGGCGTCGCACAGATACGCAGTATTTT.

The chain has TRBV19 and TRBJ1-2, with a tentative D call TRBD1 (6 bases). There are 15 residues in the CDR3. The germline V gene has CDR1 LNHDA and CDR2 SQIVND (reference sequence). V was clipped by 3 bases and J by 2 bases, with 13 bases between them. The CDR3: CASSMGFGTNYGYTF. The CDR3 DNA reads as TGTGCCAGTAGTATGGGGTTCGGGACAAACTATGGCTACACCTTC. Full variable domain (remainder filled in from reference TRBV19 and TRBJ1-2): DGGITQSPKYLFRKEGQNVTLSCEQNLNHDAMYWYRQDPGQGLRLIYYSQIVNDFQKGDIAEGYSVSREKKESFPLTVTSAQKNPTAFYLCASSMGFGTNYGYTFGSGTRLTVV.

The rearrangement uses TRBV19 and TRBJ1-5, with D hard to call. The CDR3 runs 15 residues. The germline V gene has CDR1 LNHDA and CDR2 SQIVND (reference sequence). V dropped 6 bases and J dropped 3 bases, with 15 bases sitting between them. In DNA form, the CDR3 reads TGTGCCAGTAGGATATCGAACATGCCCAATCAGCCCCAGCATTTT. It yields the protein CASRISNMPNQPQHF.

The chain uses TRBV15 and TRBJ2-1; 8 nucleotides align to TRBD2. The ends lost 3 bases at V and 8 bases at J; junction bases unmatched: 3. This CDR3 has 13 residues. Germline CDR1 and CDR2: LNHNV and YYDKDF (reference sequence). For the CDR3, the DNA is TGTGCCACCAGCAGGGCGACTAGCGATGAGCAGTTCTTC. The encoded protein is CATSRATSDEQFF.

The V and J genes are TRBV10-1 and TRBJ1-1, with unresolved D. This CDR3 has 14 residues. CDR1 and CDR2 from the germline V gene are WNHNN and SYGVQD (reference sequence). V gave up 2 bases and J gave up 3 bases, with 10 bases separating them. The CDR3 DNA is TGCGCCAGCAGTGAGGCGCCCGGGGACACTGAAGCTTTCTTT. Amino acid sequence: CASSEAPGDTEAFF.

V and J are TRBV7-8 and TRBJ2-7; possibly TRBD1 for D (6 bases). The length of the CDR3 is 13 residues. V dropped 3 bases and J dropped 0 bases, with 6 bases sitting between them. Germline V gives CDR1 SGHVS, CDR2 FQNEAQ. This chain's CDR3 is CASSLDSSYEQYF. The DNA for the CDR3 is TGTGCCAGCAGCTTGGACAGCTCCTACGAGCAGTACTTC.

The gene calls are TRBV19 and TRBJ2-2, with D possibly being TRBD1 (6 bases). The CDR3 consists of 13 residues. In germline, CDR1 is LNHDA, CDR2 SQIVND (reference sequence). The V and J ends lost 5 bases and 6 bases respectively, with 10 bases between them. The DNA of the CDR3 is TGTGCCAGTAGTGTTACAGGGTCCGGGGAGCTGTTTTTT. Its translation is CASSVTGSGELFF.

The chain is built from TRBV27 and TRBJ2-1, with 8 bases matching TRBD1. CDR1 and CDR2 (germline): MNHEY, SMNVEV (reference sequence). J gave up 7 bases and V 4 bases, and 6 bases lay outside the gene matches. The CDR3 is made up of 14 amino acids. For the CDR3, the DNA is TGTGCCAGCAGTTGGGGGACAGGTCCAAATGAGCAGTTCTTC. Translated, it gives CASSWGTGPNEQFF.

This chain joins TRBV11-2 and TRBJ1-1; D unclear. There are 13 residues in the CDR3. V was cut by 3 bases and J by 1 base, with 6 bases left in between. The germline gives CDR1 SGHAT, CDR2 FQNNGV. CDR3 sequence: CASSLRENTEAFF. The CDR3 coding sequence is TGTGCCAGCAGCTTGAGGGAGAACACTGAAGCTTTCTTT.

V is TRBV4-1 and J is TRBJ2-2; 7 nucleotides match TRBD2. V trimming: 3 bases; J trimming: 6 bases; junction bases outside the gene matches: 19. This CDR3 contains 19 residues. The germline V gene has CDR1 MGHRA and CDR2 YSYEKL. The CDR3, as DNA: TGCGCCAGCAGCCACCCGGATCCACTCGGGGAGGGTAAGGCCGGGGAGCTGTTTTTT. It specifies CASSHPDPLGEGKAGELFF.